This is a list of T cell receptor beta chains from one sample in a study of vaccination effects on CD4 cells after COVID-19. Produced via immunoSEQ multiplex PCR; TCRdb's table is partial and in-frame only. The sample carries fewer than 25,000 clones, 65% to 80% recorded once. Their antigens remain unidentified. The sequenced sample was CD4+ T cells from PBMCs cultured with HCoV-NL63 spike peptides, obtained before COVID-19 vaccination. These receptors were taken from a human donor who received a COVID-19 vaccine. Each CDR3 is given with its conserved first and last residue. D genes are given only for firm matches. Clone size is stated in some rows and not others, as once, few, many or a class when expanded.

cdr3_length: 14
d_call: TRBD1
v_call: TRBV30
clone_size: NA
j_call: TRBJ2-1
cdr3_aa: CAWSGTGLVYEQFF
cdr3_nt: TGTGCCTGGAGCGGGACAGGTCTTGTGTATGAGCAGTTCTTC

cdr3_length: 12
d_call: NA
v_call: TRBV6-5
clone_size: NA
j_call: TRBJ1-1
cdr3_aa: CANRVMNTEAFF
cdr3_nt: TGTGCCAACCGGGTCATGAACACTGAAGCTTTCTTT

cdr3_length: 13
d_call: NA
v_call: TRBV10-2
clone_size: NA
j_call: TRBJ1-2
cdr3_aa: CASFRTENYGYTF
cdr3_nt: TGCGCCAGCTTTAGGACGGAGAACTATGGCTACACCTTC

cdr3_length: 13
d_call: NA
v_call: TRBV2
clone_size: few
j_call: TRBJ1-1
cdr3_aa: CASSAGANTEAFF
cdr3_nt: TGTGCCAGCAGCGCAGGAGCCAACACTGAAGCTTTCTTT

cdr3_length: 16
d_call: TRBD1
v_call: TRBV24-1
clone_size: NA
j_call: TRBJ2-1
cdr3_aa: CATSDAGTGPYNEQFF
cdr3_nt: TGTGCCACCAGTGATGCCGGGACAGGGCCCTACAATGAGCAGTTCTTC

cdr3_length: 17
d_call: NA
v_call: TRBV5-6
clone_size: NA
j_call: TRBJ1-4
cdr3_aa: CASSLISIRGTNEKLFF
cdr3_nt: TGTGCCAGCAGCTTGATATCCATCAGGGGTACTAATGAAAAACTGTTTTTT

cdr3_length: 18
d_call: NA
v_call: TRBV6-4
clone_size: NA
j_call: TRBJ2-6
cdr3_aa: CASTTLGLKHSGANVLTF
cdr3_nt: TGTGCCAGCACCACCCTGGGACTGAAGCATTCTGGGGCCAACGTCCTGACTTTC

cdr3_length: 17
d_call: TRBD1
v_call: TRBV7-6
clone_size: NA
j_call: TRBJ2-4
cdr3_aa: CASSIGQGRGAKNIQYF
cdr3_nt: TGTGCCAGCAGCATCGGACAGGGCAGAGGGGCCAAAAACATTCAGTACTTC

cdr3_length: 15
d_call: TRBD1
v_call: TRBV6-5
clone_size: NA
j_call: TRBJ2-7
cdr3_aa: CASRYRDRGTYEQYF
cdr3_nt: TGTGCCAGCAGATATCGGGACAGGGGAACCTACGAGCAGTACTTC

cdr3_length: 16
d_call: TRBD1
v_call: TRBV5-1
clone_size: NA
j_call: TRBJ1-1
cdr3_aa: CASSLVQGAWGTEAFF
cdr3_nt: TGCGCCAGCAGCTTGGTACAGGGGGCGTGGGGAACTGAAGCTTTCTTT

cdr3_length: 16
d_call: TRBD1
v_call: TRBV11-2
clone_size: NA
j_call: TRBJ2-5
cdr3_aa: CASSNIQGRRGETQYF
cdr3_nt: TGTGCCAGCAGCAATATACAGGGGCGGAGAGGAGAGACCCAGTACTTC

cdr3_length: 15
d_call: TRBD1
v_call: TRBV18
clone_size: NA
j_call: TRBJ1-2
cdr3_aa: CASSQWDRGLDGYTF
cdr3_nt: TGTGCCAGCTCACAATGGGACAGGGGTTTGGATGGCTACACCTTC

cdr3_length: 21
d_call: TRBD2
v_call: TRBV12-5
clone_size: once
j_call: TRBJ2-1
cdr3_aa: CASGLVISGSGEMGTYNEQFF
cdr3_nt: TGTGCTAGTGGTTTGGTAATTAGCGGGAGTGGGGAGATGGGGACCTACAATGAGCAGTTCTTC

cdr3_length: 15
d_call: NA
v_call: TRBV25-1
clone_size: NA
j_call: TRBJ1-4
cdr3_aa: CASSEYGGFYEKLFF
cdr3_nt: TGTGCCAGCAGTGAATATGGCGGGTTTTATGAAAAACTGTTTTTT

cdr3_length: 16
d_call: NA
v_call: TRBV5-1
clone_size: few
j_call: TRBJ2-2
cdr3_aa: CASSLRGGGNTGELFF
cdr3_nt: TGCGCCAGCAGCCTACGAGGGGGGGGGAACACCGGGGAGCTGTTTTTT

cdr3_length: 17
d_call: TRBD2
v_call: TRBV5-4
clone_size: few
j_call: TRBJ2-1
cdr3_aa: CASSLEGGTRYYNEQFF
cdr3_nt: TGTGCCAGCAGCTTGGAGGGCGGGACTAGGTACTACAATGAGCAGTTCTTC

cdr3_length: 17
d_call: TRBD2
v_call: TRBV3-1/TRBV3-2
clone_size: NA
j_call: TRBJ2-1
cdr3_aa: CASSQEGLAERWNEQFF
cdr3_nt: TGTGCCAGCAGCCAAGAGGGACTAGCAGAACGATGGAATGAGCAGTTCTTC

cdr3_length: 15
d_call: NA
v_call: TRBV29-1
clone_size: NA
j_call: TRBJ1-2
cdr3_aa: CSVEEPTKLYYGYTF
cdr3_nt: TGCAGCGTTGAAGAGCCGACAAAGCTTTACTATGGCTACACCTTC

cdr3_length: 16
d_call: NA
v_call: TRBV4-1
clone_size: few
j_call: TRBJ2-7
cdr3_aa: CASSQVNLIQMDEQYF
cdr3_nt: TGCGCCAGCAGCCAAGTGAACCTTATCCAAATGGACGAGCAGTACTTC

cdr3_length: 13
d_call: NA
v_call: TRBV3-1/TRBV3-2
clone_size: NA
j_call: TRBJ1-2
cdr3_aa: CASSLRGIGGYTF
cdr3_nt: TGTGCCAGCAGCCTCCGGGGTATTGGTGGCTACACCTTC

cdr3_length: 13
d_call: TRBD1
v_call: TRBV29-1
clone_size: NA
j_call: TRBJ2-1
cdr3_aa: CSVDRGLGNEQFF
cdr3_nt: TGCAGCGTCGACAGGGGGCTGGGCAATGAGCAGTTCTTC

cdr3_length: 16
d_call: NA
v_call: TRBV15
clone_size: NA
j_call: TRBJ2-4
cdr3_aa: CATSRDGGASKNIQYF
cdr3_nt: TGTGCCACCAGCAGAGACGGTGGAGCGTCCAAAAACATTCAGTACTTC

cdr3_length: 16
d_call: TRBD2
v_call: TRBV7-2
clone_size: NA
j_call: TRBJ2-7
cdr3_aa: CASSLASGGASYEQYF
cdr3_nt: TGTGCCAGCAGCTTGGCTAGCGGGGGGGCGTCCTACGAGCAGTACTTC

cdr3_length: 13
d_call: NA
v_call: TRBV24-1
clone_size: few
j_call: TRBJ2-1
cdr3_aa: CATSARIGSEQFF
cdr3_nt: TGTGCCACCAGTGCTCGGATCGGTAGTGAGCAGTTCTTC